The clone carrying this T cell receptor (beta chain) was found many times. What it recognizes is unknown. CDR3 length: 14 amino acids. Germline CDR1 reads DFQATT; CDR2 reads SNEGSKA (reference sequence). V lost 3 bases to trimming and J lost 0 bases; unmatched junction nucleotides: 5. These data are taken from a study of CD8 T cells in ankylosing spondylitis. Study-level points and caveats: Significant enrichment of disease-linked clones was reportedly seen in matched ankylosing spondylitis synovial fluid.

One entry per CDR3 protein results from TCRdb running MiXCR on the 5' RACE reads. Altogether 250,000 to 300,000 distinct CDR3 sequences are present, about 20% being singletons, with the ten largest covering about a third. Sequencing was done on a sample of blood, either unsorted or a sorted T cell fraction (not recorded which). The chain links TRBV20-1 to TRBJ2-7; TRBD1 matches at 7 bases. This receptor was identified in a male donor with ankylosing spondylitis or in good health (not recorded which). CDR3 coding DNA: TGCAGTGCTAGGATAGGGACAGCCTCCTACGAGCAGTACTTC. Translation gives CSARIGTASYEQYF.